This TCR beta chain was recorded in a study of blood T cell repertoires in COVID-19 (dated by TCRdb to between 2020 and 2021). A note on the overall study: Collaborator samples came from the United States, Italy and Spain and covered acute and convalescent phases of COVID-19. The sample metadata nearly always contained a de-identified subject ID, COVID-19 status, age in years and sex. The samples were drawn from the first 160 participants of the ongoing ImmuneRACE study and from over a thousand subjects provided by 6 global collaborators. The material from the prospective study consisted of cDNA or gDNA derived from T cells, B-cell-depleted T cells, or PBMCs. The dataset comprised deeply sampled blood TCRbeta repertoires from subjects exposed to, actively infected with, or recovered from COVID-19. The repertoires were released in a freely available public database meant as a resource for research on the immune response to SARS-CoV-2. Where available, HLA class I and class II types were obtained from metadata supplied by the sample provider rather than from assay-based typing. Broader findings and caveats from the paper: The amount of clinical and demographic metadata varied by source and participant and was provided uncurated.

At one collaborating source in Seattle, patients were enrolled during active infection and were followed longitudinally through the course of disease. Whole blood was collected in K2EDTA tubes by collaborating institutions according to the institutions' own protocols. Collaborator samples were shipped for TCRbeta analysis as frozen whole blood, isolated PBMCs, or DNA extracted from either sample type. Note on this clone: No cognate antigen has been identified for it. The input lacks base qualities; no much larger clone sits a single base away.

TCRbeta CDR3 regions were amplified from genomic DNA by means of the immunoSEQ Assay, a bias-controlled multiplex PCR. On the study's bioinformatics: Within the assay, amplification of reference gene primers was used to estimate how many nucleated cells each sample contained. Sequence reads were collapsed and filtered to measure the absolute abundance of every unique TCRbeta CDR3 rearrangement. Productive Simpson clonality was computed per sample as the square root of Simpson's diversity index over productive rearrangements. TCRdb stores this immuneACCESS table with in-frame sequences only. Part of the clones is absent; in the studies checked, under half of the shortfall reflects unresolved V genes, and no reason is known for the rest. The V and J calls and clone size were taken over from that table, and D and trimming were inferred from the DNA. A total of around 300,000 clones appear in this sample, over 75% of them only once. The ten largest clones add up to 6.5% to 8% of the sample.

CDR1 SGHRS and CDR2 YFSETQ were looked up in the germline V gene. The CDR3, cysteine through phenylalanine, is 15 amino acids long. This entry keeps only the CDR3 DNA: 45 bases, framed from base 1. Germline trimming: 4 bases from V, 5 bases from J; junction bases outside gene matches: 9. The sample was peripheral blood. The receptor was isolated from a woman aged 30 to 39 with COVID-19, enrolled during active disease. The sequence links TRBV5-1 to TRBJ2-1, with 7 bases aligning to TRBD2. The DNA sequence is given as TGCGCCAGCAGCCACCGACTAGCTGCCGACAATGAGCAGTTCTTC. Its translation is CASSHRLAADNEQFF.